The 2 T cell receptor beta chains presented below share a single source sample, sequenced in a study of synovial regulatory T cells in juvenile arthritis. Generated by immunoSEQ multiplex PCR, the TCRdb table keeps only in-frame clones and is missing some. The clone table shows 7,500 to 10,000 clones, with the ten largest holding over 0.7%. Sequencing used Treg cells from blood. Subset meaning: remaining (HLA-DR-negative) circulating blood Treg cells. These receptors originate from a donor younger than 35 with juvenile idiopathic arthritis.

The chain employs TRBV10-3 and TRBJ1-1. Germline CDR1 and CDR2: ENHRY and SYGVKD. The CDR3 length is 13 residues. Only the protein is on record. The CDR3 reads CAISEFLSTEAFF.

The chain has TRBV7-8 and TRBJ1-3; TCRdb calls TRBD1, which cannot be checked without DNA. The length of the CDR3 is 14 residues. This entry has no DNA. Germline values: CDR1 SGHVS, CDR2 FQNEAQ. CDR3 residues: CASSYTGGGNTIYF.